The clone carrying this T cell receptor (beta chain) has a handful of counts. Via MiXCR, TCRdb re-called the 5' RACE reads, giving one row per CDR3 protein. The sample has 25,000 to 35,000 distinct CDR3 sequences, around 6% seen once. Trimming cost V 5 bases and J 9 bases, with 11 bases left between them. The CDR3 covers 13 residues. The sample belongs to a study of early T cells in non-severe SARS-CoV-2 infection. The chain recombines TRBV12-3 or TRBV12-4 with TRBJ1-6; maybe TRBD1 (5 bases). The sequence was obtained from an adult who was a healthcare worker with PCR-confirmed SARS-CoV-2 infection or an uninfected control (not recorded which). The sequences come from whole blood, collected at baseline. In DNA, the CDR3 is TGTGCCAGCAGTCCCGACAGTGGTTCACCCCTCCACTTT. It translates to CASSPDSGSPLHF.